This T cell receptor beta chain was captured by sequencing in a study of shared T cell receptors in the human thymus. Clones were read by immunoSEQ multiplex PCR, and TCRdb kept only the in-frame ones, dropping some. The data hold about 380,000 clones, with 85% to 95% observed a single time. The CDR3 loop spans 16 amino acids. CDR1 SGHNT and CDR2 YYREEE come from the germline V gene (reference sequence). Trimming left V 0 bases short and J 8 bases short, with 17 bases between. The clonotype comes from a human donor. This chain connects TRBV5-4 to TRBJ1-4; TRBD1 is a possible D gene (6 bases). The sample consisted of thymocytes. The CDR3 coding sequence is TGTGCCAGCAGCTTGGCCAGAAAGGGGGAGGTGGAAAAACTGTTTTTT. Translated: CASSLARKGEVEKLFF. The full variable domain, its missing parts supplied by reference TRBV5-4 and TRBJ1-4, is ETGVTQSPTHLIKTRGQQVTLRCSSQSGHNTVSWYQQALGQGPQFIFQYYREEENGRGNFPPRFSGLQFPNYSSELNVNALELDDSALYLCASSLARKGEVEKLFFGSGTQLSVL.